Described below is a single T cell receptor beta chain sequence and its context. Its antigen is as yet unknown. These data originate in a study of T-cell memory formation after mild COVID-19. About the study: TCR clustering was largely donor specific.

The CDR3 sequence is 14 residues long. From germline, CDR1 is MNHEY and CDR2 SVGAGI. V was shortened by 5 bases and J by 7 bases, with 17 bases between the two germline ends. The authors produced TCR alpha and TCR beta cDNA libraries with sample barcodes and UMIs by 5'RACE using constant-segment primers. Using its own MiXCR run on the 5' RACE reads, TCRdb lists one record per CDR3 protein. The data hold more than 150,000 distinct CDR3 sequences, with 15% to 20% observed a single time. Study-level points and caveats: Pre-infection memory held some responding clones, suggesting pre-existing cross-reactive T cells responded. Whereas later expanders leaned CD4+, clones contracting day 15 to 85 showed a balanced CD4/CD8 makeup.

Sequencing was performed on PBMCs or a T cell subset sorted from them (not recorded which). This clonotype was sampled from a man in his late teens or twenties who had mild COVID-19 (a few samples of this study predate the infection). Cell type and time point are not known. This chain joins TRBV6-5 and TRBJ2-5; no firm D call. Here the CDR3 reads CASSLDLLLATQYF. In nucleotides, the CDR3 is TGTGCCAGCAGTCTGGACCTTTTACTTGCGACCCAGTACTTC.